The table lists the clone carrying this T cell receptor beta chain with a few counts. The antigen is unknown. The entry originates in a study of T-cell memory formation after mild COVID-19. Study-level information: Among the donors, TCR clusters were largely specific to each donor. Findings and limits, study-wide: Within pre-infection memory, some responding clones were found, suggesting cross-reactive memory joined. From day 15 to 85, contracting clones were balanced between CD4 and CD8, whereas later expanders leaned toward CD4+.

From 5'RACE with constant-segment primers came TCR alpha and TCR beta cDNA libraries that carried sample barcodes and UMIs. From the 5' RACE reads, TCRdb called clonotypes with MiXCR, one entry per CDR3 protein. The repertoire has roughly 340,000 distinct CDR3 sequences, more than 15% of them found once; the top ten carry 20% to 25%. Germline lookup yields CDR1 MDHEN and CDR2 SYDVKM. V was pared by 5 bases and J by 0 bases, with 13 bases of the junction left unmatched. The CDR3 is 18 amino acids. The V and J genes are TRBV28 and TRBJ2-5, with 9 positions matching TRBD1. Input material: PBMCs or a T cell subset sorted from them (not recorded which). The sequence came from a man aged 18 to 30 who had mild COVID-19 (a few samples of this study predate the infection). Cell type and time point are not known. The DNA of the CDR3 is TGTGCCAGCAGTGGGGGACAGGGAATTCCTTTTGACCAAGAGACCCAGTACTTC. It translates to CASSGGQGIPFDQETQYF.